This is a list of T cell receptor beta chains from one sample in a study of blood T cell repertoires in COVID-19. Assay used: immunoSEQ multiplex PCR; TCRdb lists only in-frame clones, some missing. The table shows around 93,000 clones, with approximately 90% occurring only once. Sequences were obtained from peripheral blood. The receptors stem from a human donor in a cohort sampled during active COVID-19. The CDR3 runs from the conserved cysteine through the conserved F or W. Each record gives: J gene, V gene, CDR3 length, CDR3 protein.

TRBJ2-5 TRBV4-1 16 CASSHPGQGLGETQYF
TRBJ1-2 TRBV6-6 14 CASSQPGQNYGYTF
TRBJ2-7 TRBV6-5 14 CASSTGTRGYEQYF
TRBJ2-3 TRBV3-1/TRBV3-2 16 CASSPLHQRNTDTQYF
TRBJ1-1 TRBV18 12 CASSKGDTEAFF
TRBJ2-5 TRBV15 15 CATRNAGTGEETQYF
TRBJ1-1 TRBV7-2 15 CASSSGQGPNTEAFF
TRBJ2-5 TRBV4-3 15 CASSQGGQGRETQYF
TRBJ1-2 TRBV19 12 CASTSRSGGYTF
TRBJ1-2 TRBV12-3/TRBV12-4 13 CASSSGWSYGYTF
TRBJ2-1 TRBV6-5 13 CASSRTGYNEQFF
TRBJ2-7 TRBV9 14 CASSATGQFNEQYF
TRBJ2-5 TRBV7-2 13 CASSLSMGGTQYF
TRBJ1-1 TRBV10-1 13 CASSEPGTGTAFF
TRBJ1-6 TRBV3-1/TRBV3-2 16 CASSQGRTGLNSPLHF
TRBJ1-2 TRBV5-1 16 CASSSRTGRGNYGYTF
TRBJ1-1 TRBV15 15 CATSRSTGLGTEAFF
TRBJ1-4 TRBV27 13 CASSFGSREKLFF
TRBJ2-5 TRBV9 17 CASSVGTSGGIQETQYF
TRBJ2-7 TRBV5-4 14 CASSQIDRGDEQYF
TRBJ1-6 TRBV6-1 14 CASSEGTINSPLHF
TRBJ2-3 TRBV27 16 CASSWVLGGDGDTQYF
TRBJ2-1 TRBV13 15 CASSLVGGSYNEQFF
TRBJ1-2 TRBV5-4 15 CASSLAQGINYGYTF
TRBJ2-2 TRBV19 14 CASKTGVRTGELFF
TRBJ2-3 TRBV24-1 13 CATRKADTDTQYF
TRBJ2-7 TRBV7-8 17 CASSRRLAETFSYEQYF
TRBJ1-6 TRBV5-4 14 CASRDSSYNSPLHF
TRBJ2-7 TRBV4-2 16 CASSQGESGGEYEQYF
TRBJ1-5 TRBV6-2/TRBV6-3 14 CASSLTGGYQPQHF
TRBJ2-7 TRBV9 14 CASSVAAGAYEQYF
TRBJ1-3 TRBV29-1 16 CSVEPETGVAGNTIYF
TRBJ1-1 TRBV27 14 CASSSPGEGTEAFF
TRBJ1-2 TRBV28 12 CASSFSGVGYTF
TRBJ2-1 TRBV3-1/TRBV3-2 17 CASSQETSGASYNEQFF
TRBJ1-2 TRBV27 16 CASSLSSGQGWGGYTF
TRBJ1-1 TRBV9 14 CASSAHQGYTEAFF
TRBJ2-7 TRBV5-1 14 CASSWTSGSDEQYF
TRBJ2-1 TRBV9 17 CASSPHVRQGLSAETFF
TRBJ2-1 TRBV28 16 CASTWGTSGLYNEQFF
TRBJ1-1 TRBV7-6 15 CASSQSRTGNTEAFF
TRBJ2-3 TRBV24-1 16 CATSDSGQGGTDTQYF
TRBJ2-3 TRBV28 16 CASSYLRTGFTDTQYF
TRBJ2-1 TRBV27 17 CASSLSGGIAGYNEQFF
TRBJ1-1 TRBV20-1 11 CSARDYTEAFF
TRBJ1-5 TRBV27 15 CASNPTGASNQPQHF
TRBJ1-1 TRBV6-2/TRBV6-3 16 CASSYSNRGGNTEAFF
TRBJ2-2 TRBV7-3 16 CASSLFLAGGTGELFF